Each of the 9 T cell receptor beta chains below was sequenced from the same sample in a study of shared clonotypes between healthy human individuals. Only CD45RO-negative cells positively selected for CCR7 counted as naive CD8 cells, so terminally differentiated effector memory CD45RA+ cells were excluded. Assay used: immunoSEQ multiplex PCR; TCRdb lists only in-frame clones, some missing. The table records about 2 million clones, about 95% of them present only once. Input material: naive CD8+ T cells sorted from blood. Receptor source: a man younger than 35 in good health.

This chain connects TRBV6-1 to TRBJ2-1, with D maybe TRBD2 (6 bases). The germline V gene encodes CDR1 MNHNS and CDR2 SASEGT. V was shortened by 2 bases and J by 7 bases, with 6 bases between the two germline ends. CDR3 size: 12 residues. As DNA, the CDR3 is TGTGCCAGCAGTGAACGGGGGAATGAGCAGTTCTTC. Protein sequence: CASSERGNEQFF.

The rearrangement links TRBV6-5 to TRBJ2-2, with unresolved D. The germline V gene has CDR1 MNHEY and CDR2 SVGAGI. V lost 5 bases to trimming and J lost 4 bases, with 11 bases between them. The CDR3 runs 14 residues. The DNA for the CDR3 is TGTGCCAGCAGTCCCCTTTTTAGCACCGGGGAGCTGTTTTTT. Translation gives CASSPLFSTGELFF.

The J gene is TRBJ2-5, the V gene TRBV7-9, with 10 bases aligning to TRBD1. V trimming: 3 bases; J trimming: 5 bases; junction bases outside the gene matches: 6. The germline V gene has CDR1 SEHNR and CDR2 FQNEAQ (reference sequence). This CDR3 has 15 amino acids. DNA of the CDR3: TGTGCCAGCAGCTTTACGACAGGGGGCGAGGAGACCCAGTACTTC. Translation gives CASSFTTGGEETQYF.

This rearrangement joins TRBV4-2 to TRBJ2-5; 10 positions match TRBD2. Germline V gene sequence: CDR1 LGHNA, CDR2 YNFKEQ. The CDR3 is 16 amino acids. The J segment lost 4 bases and the V segment lost 0 bases, leaving 5 bases of the junction unmatched. CDR3: CASSQELAGGRETQYF. The CDR3 DNA follows: TGTGCCAGCAGCCAAGAATTAGCGGGGGGTCGAGAGACCCAGTACTTC.

The chain carries TRBV6-5 and TRBJ1-1; weak D call: TRBD1 (6 bases). With 0 bases removed from V and 6 bases from J, the gap between germline ends came to 8 bases. There are 13 residues in the CDR3. CDR1 and CDR2 (germline): MNHEY, SVGAGI. CDR3 loop: CASSYSGQPEAFF. CDR3 DNA: TGTGCCAGCAGTTACTCAGGACAGCCTGAAGCTTTCTTT.

This chain joins TRBV7-9 and TRBJ2-1, with D perhaps matching TRBD2 (5 bases). This CDR3 spans 16 amino acids. Trimming removed 1 base from V and 2 bases from J, with 12 bases in between. The germline V gene encodes CDR1 SEHNR and CDR2 FQNEAQ (reference sequence). The CDR3 nucleotides are TGTGCCAGCAGCTTAGGTGGCGACTATCCCTACAATGAGCAGTTCTTC. Its translation is CASSLGGDYPYNEQFF.

Of note for this clone: This sequence may be a read error, since a much larger clone differs from it by one base. Different DNA sequences within this sample yield the same CDR3. V and J are TRBV30 and TRBJ1-1; TRBD1 is a possible D gene (6 bases). The CDR3 runs to 13 residues. Germline CDR1 GTSNPN, CDR2 SVGIG (reference sequence). The V gene lost 2 bases and the J gene lost 1 base, with 8 bases spanning the gap. CDR3 residues: CAWSLGGNTEAFF. Here the CDR3 DNA reads TGTGCCTGGAGTCTAGGGGGGAACACTGAAGCTTTCTTT.

J is TRBJ2-7 and V is TRBV5-6; a possible D gene is TRBD2 (5 bases). This CDR3 contains 13 residues. Germline V gives CDR1 SGHDT, CDR2 YYEEEE. V gave up 3 bases and J gave up 9 bases, with 16 bases separating them. The chain's CDR3 is CASSSGLAVGQYF. CDR3 sequence (DNA): TGTGCCAGCAGCTCTGGACTTGCAGTTGGGCAGTACTTC.

The chain has TRBV7-2 and TRBJ2-1, with TRBD2 matching over 7 bases. The CDR3 is made up of 17 amino acids. The V and J ends lost 2 bases and 0 bases, in that order; junction bases with no gene match: 7. CDR1 and CDR2 (germline): SGHTA, FQGNSA. In DNA, the CDR3 is TGTGCCAGCAGCTTATTGGGAGGGTTAAGCTCCTACAATGAGCAGTTCTTC. It is translated as CASSLLGGLSSYNEQFF.